This T cell receptor beta chain was recorded in a study of T cells in Graves' hyperthyroidism and ophthalmopathy. On the basis of clinical symptoms, serum thyroxine and TRAb, thyroid ultrasound and orbital computed tomography, diagnoses were made. The CDR3 regions of TCR beta were amplified from RNA transcripts. HTBI primers were used for first-round RT-PCR of the TCR CDR3. MiXCR, applied by TCRdb to the multiplex PCR reads, yields one record per CDR3 protein. The sample includes hundreds of thousands of distinct CDR3 sequences, approximately 14% of them seen just once. The CDR3 is 16 residues long. Per germline, CDR1 MNHEY and CDR2 SVGEGT. Details on this clonotype: Since a much larger clone is just one base distant, this may be a read error.

The chain carries TRBV6-2 or TRBV6-3 and TRBJ2-7; TRBD2 aligns across 9 bases. The TCR was taken from a woman aged 50 to 60 with Graves' ophthalmopathy. Input material: blood. The CDR3 loop is CTSSQGSGRGSYEQYF. Here the CDR3 DNA reads TGTACCAGCAGTCAAGGTAGCGGGAGAGGGTCCTACGAGCAGTACTTC.